The TCR beta chain described here comes from a study of blood T cell repertoires in COVID-19 (dated by TCRdb to the early 2020s). In the study overall: Samples covering the acute and convalescent phases of COVID-19 were provided by collaborators in the United States, Italy and Spain. Nearly every sample came with metadata listing a de-identified subject ID, COVID-19 status, age in years and sex. Where HLA class I and class II types were available, the types were taken from metadata supplied by the sample provider, not from assay-based typing. Samples came from the ongoing ImmuneRACE study (first 160 participants) plus 1,254 subjects from 6 global collaborators. The prospective study material was composed of cDNA or gDNA derived from T cells, B-cell-depleted T cells, or PBMCs. Subjects who had been exposed to COVID-19, were actively infected with it, or had recovered from it provided the deeply sampled blood TCRbeta repertoires that made up the dataset. The repertoires were released in a freely available public database intended as a resource for research on the immune response to SARS-CoV-2. What the research found in general, with its limitations: How much clinical and demographic metadata was included differed by source and by participant, and the metadata was provided uncurated.

TCRbeta CDR3 regions were amplified from genomic DNA using the immunoSEQ Assay, a bias-controlled multiplex PCR. In the original analysis: The number of nucleated cells in each sample was estimated from the amplification of reference gene primers within the assay. To quantify the absolute abundance of each unique TCRbeta CDR3 rearrangement, sequence reads were collapsed and filtered. For each sample, productive Simpson clonality was calculated as the square root of Simpson's diversity index over productive rearrangements. TCRdb retrieved this table from immuneACCESS and kept in-frame rearrangements only. Not all clones are present; in checked studies, unresolved V genes account for under half, and no reason is known for the remainder. V, J and clone size reflect that table, while D and trimming were determined from the DNA. Here the sample has 150,000 to 200,000 clones; 79% occur a single time. The ten largest clones capture roughly a sixth of the sample.

Whole blood was collected in K2EDTA tubes by collaborating institutions according to the institutions' own protocols. For TCRbeta analysis, collaborators shipped samples in one of three forms: frozen whole blood, isolated PBMCs, or DNA extracted from either of those sample types. Points on this clone: The antigen this receptor binds is unknown. Base qualities are not provided; no much larger clone lies one nucleotide away.

V is clipped by 1 base and J by 4 bases, and the sequence between their germline boundaries is 11 bases long. The CDR3 sequence holds 15 residues, the cysteine and phenylalanine included. Of all the DNA, just the CDR3 is kept, 45 bases in frame from base 1. CDR1 is given as LGHNA and CDR2 as YSLEER, both from the germline V gene. Sample: peripheral blood. The source of this sequence is a man aged 55 to 70 with active or convalescent COVID-19. The chain is assembled from TRBV4-3 and TRBJ2-1; TRBD2 could be the D gene, as 5 bases match. The nucleotides are TGCGCCAGCAGCCAAGGGGAGAGCGTTTACAATGAGCAGTTCTTC. Its amino acids are CASSQGESVYNEQFF.